The sequence of this TCR beta chain was determined in a study of T cells in Graves' hyperthyroidism and ophthalmopathy. In the study overall: Any treatment followed the collection of peripheral blood at initial diagnosis.

Each ophthalmopathy patient scored at least 3 on the Clinical Activity Score and at least 4 on NOSPECS grade, with duration under 3 months. Used for diagnoses were clinical symptoms, serum thyroxine and TRAb, thyroid ultrasound and orbital computed tomography. The CDR3 regions of TCR beta were amplified from RNA transcripts. The study used the HTBI primer set for a first-round RT-PCR of the TCR CDR3. TCRdb called the multiplex PCR reads again in MiXCR, with one record for every CDR3 protein. This repertoire shows hundreds of thousands of distinct CDR3 sequences, 20% found once; its top ten account for about 45%. Details on this clonotype: Its antigen is undetermined.

Trimming pared 2 bases from V and 1 base from J, leaving 11 bases between. This CDR3 has 15 residues. Overall study findings and caveats: Most expanded thyroid clonotypes above 0.001 also appeared in blood.

The origin of this receptor is a man aged 35 to 55 with Graves' ophthalmopathy. The chain links TRBV12-3 or TRBV12-4 to TRBJ1-1; D gene uncertain. The sample comprised blood. Here the CDR3 reads CASSLLALSNTEAFF. The CDR3 DNA reads TGTGCCAGCAGTTTATTAGCTCTCTCGAACACTGAAGCTTTCTTT.